This T cell receptor beta chain was sequenced in a study of T cell repertoires in cytomegalovirus infection. Study context: Public TCR beta signatures marked donors with CMV infection and the matching HLA.

TCRdb reprocessed the reads with MiXCR, giving one entry per CDR3 protein. The data contain approximately 180,000 distinct CDR3 sequences, approximately 19% of them singletons. Study-level results: Identification of carriers of CMV plus the relevant HLA was performed using cumulative public TCR beta family frequency. Ex vivo, HLA-C-restricted CMV-specific TCR beta clonotypes prevailed over the rest of the response.

Comment on this clonotype: Its antigen is unidentified. Its ends do not fully match the called genes, so a read error is possible.

The germline gives CDR1 SGHRS, CDR2 YFSETQ. CDR3 size: 14 residues. The rearrangement uses TRBV5-1 and TRBJ1-1, with 10 bases matching TRBD1. This TCR was sampled from a human donor in good health (CMV status not recorded). Some clones in this sample may be carry-over from other donors' samples. Sequencing input: PBMCs. The CDR3 nucleotides are TGCGTCAGCAGCTCGGGACAGGGGATAAACGAAGCTTTCTTT. As protein: CVSSSGQGINEAFF.